This T cell receptor (beta chain) was obtained from a study of T cells in Graves' hyperthyroidism and ophthalmopathy. Whole-study results and caveats: Blood also carried most thyroid clonotypes expanded above 0.001. Stable hyperthyroidism and ophthalmopathy were separated using 13 V-J signatures.

The CDR3 runs to 13 residues. Germline V gene lookup returns CDR1 SGHTA and CDR2 FQGTGA. The V end lost 2 bases, the J end lost 5 bases, and 9 bases lay between the germline ends. This clonotype was seen many times. Its antigen remains unidentified. Active moderate-to-severe ophthalmopathy, Clinical Activity Score at least 3, NOSPECS at least 4, under 3 months' duration. Clinicians diagnosed patients from clinical symptoms, serum thyroxine and TRAb, thyroid ultrasound and orbital computed tomography. Template material for amplifying TCR beta CDR3 regions consisted of RNA transcripts. Initially, a first-round RT-PCR of the TCR CDR3 employed the HTBI primer set. TCRdb re-called the multiplex PCR reads with MiXCR, one entry per CDR3 protein. Of some 270,000 distinct CDR3 sequences in the sample, approximately 25% were seen once.

This receptor was obtained from a middle-aged woman with Graves' ophthalmopathy. The V call is TRBV7-3, the J call TRBJ1-1; no clear D gene. Sequenced: blood. The CDR3 DNA is TGTGCCAGCAGCTTAGTCGGGTTTACTGAAGCTTTCTTT. It encodes CASSLVGFTEAFF.